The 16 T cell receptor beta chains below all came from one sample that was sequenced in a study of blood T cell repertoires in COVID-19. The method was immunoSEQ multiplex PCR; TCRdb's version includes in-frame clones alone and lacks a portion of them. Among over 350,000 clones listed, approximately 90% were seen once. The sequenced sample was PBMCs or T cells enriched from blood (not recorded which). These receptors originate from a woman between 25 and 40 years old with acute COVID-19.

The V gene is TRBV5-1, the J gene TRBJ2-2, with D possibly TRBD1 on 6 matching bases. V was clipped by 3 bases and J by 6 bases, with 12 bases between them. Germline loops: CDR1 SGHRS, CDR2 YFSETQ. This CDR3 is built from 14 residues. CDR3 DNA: TGCGCCAGCAGCTGGGGGCAGGGGCCCGGGGAGCTGTTTTTT. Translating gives CASSWGQGPGELFF.

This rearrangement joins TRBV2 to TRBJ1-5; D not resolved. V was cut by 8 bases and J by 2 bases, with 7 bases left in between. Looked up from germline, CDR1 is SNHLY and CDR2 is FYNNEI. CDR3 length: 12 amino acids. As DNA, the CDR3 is TGTGCCAGCCGATTAGGCAATCAGCCCCAGCATTTT. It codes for CASRLGNQPQHF.

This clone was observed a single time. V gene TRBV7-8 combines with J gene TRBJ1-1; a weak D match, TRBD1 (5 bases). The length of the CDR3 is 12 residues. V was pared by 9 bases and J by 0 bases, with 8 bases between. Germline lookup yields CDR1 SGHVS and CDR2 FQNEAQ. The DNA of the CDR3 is TGTGCCAGTGGGGCCTTGAACACTGAAGCTTTCTTT. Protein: CASGALNTEAFF. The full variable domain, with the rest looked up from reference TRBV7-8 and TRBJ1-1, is GAGVSQSPRYKVAKRGQDVALRCDPISGHVSLFWYQQALGQGPEFLTYFQNEAQLDKSGLPSDRFFAERPEGSVSTLKIQRTQQEDSAVYLCASGALNTEAFFGQGTRLTVV.

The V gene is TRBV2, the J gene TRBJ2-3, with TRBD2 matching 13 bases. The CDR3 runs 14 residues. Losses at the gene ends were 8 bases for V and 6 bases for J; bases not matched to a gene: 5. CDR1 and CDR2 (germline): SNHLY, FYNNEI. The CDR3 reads CASELAGGQDTQYF. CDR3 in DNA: TGTGCCAGCGAACTAGCGGGGGGGCAGGATACGCAGTATTTT. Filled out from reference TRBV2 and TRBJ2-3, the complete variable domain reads EPEVTQTPSHQVTQMGQEVILRCVPISNHLYFYWYRQILGQKVEFLVSFYNNEISEKSEIFDDQFSVERPDGSNFTLKIRSTKLEDSAMYFCASELAGGQDTQYFGPGTRLTVL.

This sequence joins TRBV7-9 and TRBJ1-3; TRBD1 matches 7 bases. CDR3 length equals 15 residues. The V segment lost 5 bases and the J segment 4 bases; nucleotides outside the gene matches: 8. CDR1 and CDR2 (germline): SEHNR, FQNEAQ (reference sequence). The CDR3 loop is CASSPSGTAGNTIYF. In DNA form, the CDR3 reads TGTGCCAGCAGCCCCTCCGGGACAGCCGGAAACACCATATATTTT. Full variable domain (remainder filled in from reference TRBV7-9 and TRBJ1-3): DTGVSQNPRHKITKRGQNVTFRCDPISEHNRLYWYRQTLGQGPEFLTYFQNEAQLEKSRLLSDRFSAERPKGSFSTLEIQRTEQGDSAMYLCASSPSGTAGNTIYFGEGSWLTVV.

CDR3: CAWSAGTGGPYEQYF. CDR3 nucleotide sequence: TGTGCCTGGAGTGCCGGGACAGGGGGACCTTACGAGCAGTACTTC. The chain joins TRBV30 to TRBJ2-7; 11 bases agree with TRBD1. V lost 1 base, J lost 4 bases, and 6 bases stayed unmatched. Germline CDR1 GTSNPN, CDR2 SVGIG (reference sequence). The CDR3 runs to 15 residues.

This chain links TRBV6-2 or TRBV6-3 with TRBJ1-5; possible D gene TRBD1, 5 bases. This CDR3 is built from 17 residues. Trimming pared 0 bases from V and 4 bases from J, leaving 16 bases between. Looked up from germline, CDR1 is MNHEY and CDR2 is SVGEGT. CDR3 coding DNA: TGTGCCAGCAGTTACTCGAAGTTGGGCAGGGCAAATCAGCCCCAGCATTTT. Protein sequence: CASSYSKLGRANQPQHF.

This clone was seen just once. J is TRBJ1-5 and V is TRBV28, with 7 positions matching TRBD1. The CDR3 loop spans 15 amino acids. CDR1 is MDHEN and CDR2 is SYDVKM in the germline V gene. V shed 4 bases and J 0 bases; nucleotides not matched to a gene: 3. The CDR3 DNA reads TGTGCCAGCAGTTCTTCAGGGGGTAGCAATCAGCCCCAGCATTTT. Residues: CASSSSGGSNQPQHF.

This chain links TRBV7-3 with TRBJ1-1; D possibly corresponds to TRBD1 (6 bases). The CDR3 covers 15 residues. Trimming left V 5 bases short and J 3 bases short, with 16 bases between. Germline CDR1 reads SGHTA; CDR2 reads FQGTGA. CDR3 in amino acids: CASSARGVEYTEAFF. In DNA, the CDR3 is TGTGCCAGCAGCGCCAGGGGTGTGGAGTACACTGAAGCTTTCTTT. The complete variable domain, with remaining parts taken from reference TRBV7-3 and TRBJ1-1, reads GAGVSQTPSNKVTEKGKYVELRCDPISGHTALYWYRQSLGQGPEFLIYFQGTGAADDSGLPNDRFFAVRPEGSVSTLKIQRTERGDSAVYLCASSARGVEYTEAFFGQGTRLTVV.

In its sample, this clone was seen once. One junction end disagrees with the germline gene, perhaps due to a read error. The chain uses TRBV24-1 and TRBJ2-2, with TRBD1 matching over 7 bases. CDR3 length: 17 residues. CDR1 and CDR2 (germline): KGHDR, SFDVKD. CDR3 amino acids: CATSEHPSTGNIGELFF. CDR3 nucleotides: TGTGCCACCAGTGAACACCCCTCGACAGGGAACATCGGGGAGCTGTTTTTT.

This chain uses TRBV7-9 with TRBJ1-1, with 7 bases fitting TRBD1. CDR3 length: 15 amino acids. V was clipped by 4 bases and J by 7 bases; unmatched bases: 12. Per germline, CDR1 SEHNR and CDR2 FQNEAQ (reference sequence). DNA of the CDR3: TGTGCCAGCAGCTCGGGACAGACTGCAGCTGATGAAGCTTTCTTT. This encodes CASSSGQTAADEAFF.

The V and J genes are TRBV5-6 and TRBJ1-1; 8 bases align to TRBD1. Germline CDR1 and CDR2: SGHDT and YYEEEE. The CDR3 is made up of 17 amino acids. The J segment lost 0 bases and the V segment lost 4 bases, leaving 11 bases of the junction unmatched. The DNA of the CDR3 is TGTGCCAGCAGCCCCGGACAGGGCTGGAACATGAACACTGAAGCTTTCTTT. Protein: CASSPGQGWNMNTEAFF.

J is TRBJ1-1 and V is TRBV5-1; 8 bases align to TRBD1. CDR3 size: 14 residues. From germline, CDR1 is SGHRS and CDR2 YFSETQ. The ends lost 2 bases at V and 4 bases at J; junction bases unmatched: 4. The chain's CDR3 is CASSFDRGSTEAFF. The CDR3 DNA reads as TGCGCCAGCAGCTTCGACAGGGGTAGCACTGAAGCTTTCTTT.

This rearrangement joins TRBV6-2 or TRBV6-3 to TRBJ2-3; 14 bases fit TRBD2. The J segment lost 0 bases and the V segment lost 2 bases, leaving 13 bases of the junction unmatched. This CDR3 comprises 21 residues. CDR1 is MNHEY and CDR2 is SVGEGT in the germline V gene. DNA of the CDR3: TGTGCCAGCAGTTACGATACAGGCGGGACTAGCGGGGGCCATAGCACAGATACGCAGTATTTT. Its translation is CASSYDTGGTSGGHSTDTQYF.

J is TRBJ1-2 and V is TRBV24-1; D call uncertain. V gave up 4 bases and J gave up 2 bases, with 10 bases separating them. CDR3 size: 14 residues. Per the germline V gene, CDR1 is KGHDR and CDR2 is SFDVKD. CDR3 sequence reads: CATSDPAVNYGYTF. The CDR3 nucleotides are TGTGCCACCAGTGACCCCGCGGTAAACTATGGCTACACCTTC.

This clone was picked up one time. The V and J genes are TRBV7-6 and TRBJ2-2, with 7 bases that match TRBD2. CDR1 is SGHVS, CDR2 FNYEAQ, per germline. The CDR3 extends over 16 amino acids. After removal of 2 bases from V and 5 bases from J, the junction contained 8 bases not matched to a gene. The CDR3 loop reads CASSLRASGITGELFF. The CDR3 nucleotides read TGTGCCAGCAGCTTAAGGGCTAGCGGAATTACCGGGGAGCTGTTTTTT.